This T cell receptor (beta chain) was captured by sequencing in a study of CD8 T cells in Susac syndrome (dated by TCRdb to the late 2010s). Context from the whole study: The study used repertoire sequencing to test whether antigen drove CD8+ T cell activation and differentiation in Susac syndrome. On the study overall, not on this receptor specifically: The study acknowledged that relatively few individuals were included in the TCR sequencing and HLA analysis.

RNA was extracted with the RNeasy kit and roughly 0.5 to 1 ug was reverse transcribed using random hexamers. The immunoSEQ multiplex PCR assay, which covers 54 Vbeta and 13 Jbeta segments, was used to amplify TCR beta CDR3 regions. Bias from PCR amplification was corrected by using a synthetic template baseline for primer optimization and for computational correction. The source study handled its data this way. Only productive sequences were kept, with reads annotated to V, D and J genes according to IMGT and analyzed in immunoSEQ Analyzer. Clonality was computed as one minus Shannon entropy normalized by log2 of the number of productive unique sequences. For each patient and control, public and private clones were evaluated within the 100 most prevalent clones. Susac-specific clones were defined as absent from healthy and MS cohorts, around 970 published viral clones and other ImmuneACCESS disease sequences. Using fastp trimming at Q25 and MiXCR clonotype assembly, TCRdb reanalyzed the public sequencing data and kept in-frame beta chains. All rows with the same CDR3 protein become a single entry with the most common DNA and genes. These V and J calls originate from TCRdb's pipeline instead of the authors' own analysis. The sample includes about 160,000 distinct CDR3 sequences, with 94% observed a single time. The ten biggest clones cover about 0.095% of the sample.

The V and J ends are trimmed by 3 bases and 2 bases, leaving 19 bases between them. CDR1 and CDR2, per the germline V gene, are SGHVS and FQNEAQ. The CDR3 runs 17 amino acids, cysteine and phenylalanine included. CDR3 DNA only is kept here, 51 bases in frame from base 1. Peripheral blood CD8+ and CD4+ T cells from healthy donors, Susac syndrome patients and multiple sclerosis patients were profiled using high-throughput TCR beta sequencing. Treatment-naive patients with stable or active relapsing-remitting disease fulfilling revised McDonald criteria were used as multiple sclerosis controls. Bulk CD8+ and CD4+ T cells were purified by magnetic negative isolation, while CD8+ TEMRA cells were enriched using FACS. Blood was drawn into EDTA tubes, processed within 24 hours, and PBMCs were isolated by density gradient centrifugation. PBMCs intended for TCR sequencing were cryopreserved in liquid nitrogen and thawed later in a water bath at 37 degrees C. The sorted or isolated CD4+, CD8+ and CD8+ TEMRA cells reached a purity of at least 90%.

For this clonotype: Its antigen remains unidentified. The record has no base qualities; no much larger clone is one base away.

The receptor's source is a human donor with multiple sclerosis. The chain is made from TRBV7-8 and TRBJ1-1; TRBD1 could be the D gene, as 5 bases match. Sequenced: CD4+ T cells from PBMCs. The base sequence is TGTGCCAGCAGCTTTCAGGGCAGGGCGAGATCAAACACTGAAGCTTTCTTT. Its product reads: CASSFQGRARSNTEAFF.